This T cell receptor (beta chain) was found in a study of CD8+ T cells in alopecia areata listed by TCRdb under 2018. Describing the broader study: High-throughput TCRbeta sequencing was used to examine T cell clonal expansion in alopecia areata in both the C3H/HeJ mouse model and human patients. RNA came from the PAXgene miRNA kit for fixed scalp, the miRNeasy kit for PBMCs, and the RNeasy kit for mouse skin. Amplification of TCRbeta CDR3 regions was done by immunoSEQ multiplex PCR using 35 Vbeta forward primers and 13 Jbeta reverse primers. On the human side, TCRbeta sequencing was run on scalp tissue and on sorted CD4+ and CD8+ peripheral blood T cells from healthy controls and from alopecia areata patients with either patchy or totalis/universalis disease. Clonality in the scalp was compared among normal scalp (n=4), patchy alopecia areata scalp (n=8), and alopecia totalis/universalis scalp (n=8).

Receptor libraries were prepared by the immunoSEQ multiplex PCR assay. RNA was extracted from all samples and reverse transcribed into cDNA as template for TCR sequencing. First-strand cDNA was synthesized with SuperScript III using a 2:1 mix of oligo-dT and random hexamers. A synthetic immune receptor repertoire was used to gauge amplification bias, and whatever bias remained was removed computationally. The authors' analysis ran thus. After raw reads were preprocessed to remove errors, the CDR3 was defined following IMGT conventions as running from the conserved cysteine to phenylalanine. Clonality was computed as 1 minus the Shannon entropy, with the entropy normalized by log2 of the number of productive unique TCRs. CD4 or CD8 identity of scalp clones was inferred by cross-referencing scalp TCRbeta sequences with sorted blood CD4 and CD8 repertoires. TCRdb stores this immuneACCESS table with in-frame sequences only. Part of the clones is absent; in the studies checked, under half of the shortfall reflects unresolved V genes, and no reason is known for the rest. From that table come the V and J calls and clone size; the DNA was used to work out D and trimming. The table for this sample lists tens of thousands of clones; about 51% of them were counted only once. The leading ten clones occupy around 6% of the sample.

Sequences SGHVS (CDR1) and FQNEAQ (CDR2) are obtained from the germline V gene. Its CDR3 holds 15 amino acids, cysteine through phenylalanine. The sequence is cut down to CDR3 DNA, 45 bases in frame from base 1. Deletion took 5 bases off V and 4 bases off J, with a span of 16 bases between the germline ends. Overall results and qualifications from the work: Shared TCR sequences between patients were less evident than in mice, which may be partly attributable to HLA diversity in the patient population. Compared with normal scalp, lesional scalp had higher clonality and more expanded CD8+ clones, particularly in alopecia totalis/universalis, a pattern that suggests antigenic drive. Unlike mouse skin, which is dominated by gammadelta T cells, normal human skin has resident alphabeta T cells that are also sequenced, and this complicates analysis of the scalp TCR repertoire.

Regarding this clone: There is no known antigen for this receptor. No base-level quality is on record; no much larger clone is a single base apart.

From alopecia areata patients, peripheral blood was collected along with lesional scalp punch biopsies. PBMCs were isolated by density centrifugation and stained for CD3, CD4 and CD8, and CD4+ and CD8+ T cells were sorted on a FACSAria. As part of a multicenter biomarker study, untreated alopecia areata patients were recruited. Blood CD8+ T cells from 4 to 6 biomarker-study patients were further sorted into NKG2D-low and NKG2D-high fractions. Specimen: NKG2D-high CD8+ T cells sorted from blood. The cell subset or site label corresponds to: sorted CD8+ NKG2D-high blood T cells. The source is a human donor with alopecia areata. This chain is built from TRBV7-8 and TRBJ2-3; TRBD1 is a possible D gene, resting on 6 matching bases. Here the CDR3 is given as CASSPPQDSSDTQYF. The DNA sequence is TGTGCCAGCAGCCCTCCCCAGGACAGTTCAGATACGCAGTATTTT.